These T cell receptor beta chains were read from a single sample in a study of blood T cell repertoires in COVID-19. TCRdb's copy holds only in-frame clones and misses some; the assay was immunoSEQ multiplex PCR. The table records roughly 130,000 clones, around nine tenths of them present only once. Sequencing used peripheral blood. Source of these receptors: a man aged 50 to 59 with active COVID-19. The CDR3 runs from the conserved cysteine through the conserved F or W. A D gene is named only where the DNA matches it firmly. Some rows have no size entry. The others give once, few or many, or a class for an expanded clone.

TRBJ1-1 | TRBV6-5 | - | - | TGTGCCAGCAGTTACTCTAGGGGAGGCCTCACTGAAGCTTTCTTT | CASSYSRGGLTEAFF
TRBJ2-1 | TRBV7-2 | TRBD2 | - | TGTGCCAGCAGCTCTGCCCAACTAGCGGGGGGGCCCAATGAGCAGTTCTTC | CASSSAQLAGGPNEQFF
TRBJ1-2 | TRBV11-2 | TRBD1 | - | TGTGCCAGCAGCCGTGACAGGGTGGATGGCTACACCTTC | CASSRDRVDGYTF
TRBJ2-1 | TRBV11-3 | - | - | TGTGCCATTTCCGGGGGGCGGTTCGAAAATGAGCAGTTCTTC | CAISGGRFENEQFF
TRBJ2-4 | TRBV13 | TRBD2 | - | TGTGCCAGCAGCTCCCACAGGACTAGTTCTTCTGACATTCAGTACTTC | CASSSHRTSSSDIQYF
TRBJ2-7 | TRBV10-3 | TRBD1 | - | TGTGCCATCAGTGTAGGGACAGGGATGGTTGGCGAGCAGTACTTC | CAISVGTGMVGEQYF
TRBJ1-3 | TRBV9 | - | - | TGTGCCAGCAGCGTAGGAGGGAACTCTGGAAACACCATATATTTT | CASSVGGNSGNTIYF
TRBJ1-2 | TRBV7-9 | - | - | TGTGCCAGCAGGCTGGACACCCTAGGCTACACCTTC | CASRLDTLGYTF
TRBJ1-1 | TRBV28 | - | - | TGTGCCAGCAGTTTCCGGGACTTTGAAGCTTTCTTT | CASSFRDFEAFF
TRBJ2-3 | TRBV6-1 | - | - | TGTGCCAGCAGTGAATACAAAGATACGCAGTATTTT | CASSEYKDTQYF
TRBJ2-3 | TRBV6-1 | TRBD2 | - | TGTGCCAGCAGTGGGACTAGCGGGGGGGCCGGAACAGATACGCAGTATTTT | CASSGTSGGAGTDTQYF
TRBJ1-2 | TRBV28 | - | - | TGTGCCAGCAGTACCCCCCAGGGTCGTAACTATGGCTACACCTTC | CASSTPQGRNYGYTF
TRBJ2-7 | TRBV11-2 | TRBD2 | - | TGTGCCAGCAGCTTACTAGCGGGGCCATCCTACGAGCAGTACTTC | CASSLLAGPSYEQYF
TRBJ2-1 | TRBV20-1 | TRBD2 | - | TGCAGTGCAACTAGCGGGGGTCAGCAGTTCTTC | CSATSGGQQFF
TRBJ2-4 | TRBV5-1 | TRBD2 | - | TGCGCCAGCGCACGGGAGGGGGTCGGAAACATTCAGTACTTC | CASAREGVGNIQYF
TRBJ2-2 | TRBV7-8 | TRBD2 | - | TGTGCCAGCAGCTTAGGGGGGACTAGAGTAGACGGGGAGCTGTTTTTT | CASSLGGTRVDGELFF
TRBJ2-2 | TRBV24-1 | TRBD1 | - | TGTGCCACCAGCTCCACAGGGGGAAGGACCGGGGAGCTGTTTTTT | CATSSTGGRTGELFF
TRBJ2-7 | TRBV3-1/TRBV3-2 | - | - | TGTGCCAGCAGCCGCGGGACTCCCTCCTACGAGCAGTACTTC | CASSRGTPSYEQYF
TRBJ2-5 | TRBV3-1/TRBV3-2 | - | - | TGTGCCAGCAGCCACCCAGGGTGGGAGACCCAGTACTTC | CASSHPGWETQYF
TRBJ1-2 | TRBV28 | TRBD1 | - | TGTGCCAGCAGTTCGGGACAGGGCTCGAGCGGCTACACCTTC | CASSSGQGSSGYTF
TRBJ2-3 | TRBV20-1 | TRBD2 | - | TGCAGTGCTAGTAGCGGGGGGAACACAGATACGCAGTATTTT | CSASSGGNTDTQYF
TRBJ2-7 | TRBV2 | - | - | TGTGCCAGCAGTAAGACAGGATCTTACGAGCAGTACTTC | CASSKTGSYEQYF
TRBJ2-3 | TRBV7-9 | - | - | TGTGCCAGCAGCCCTGAGCGGGGCACAGATACGCAGTATTTT | CASSPERGTDTQYF
TRBJ2-3 | TRBV7-9 | - | - | TGTGCCAGCAGCTTTTCAGGGAGGCCAGATACGCAGTATTTT | CASSFSGRPDTQYF
TRBJ1-2 | TRBV11-2 | TRBD1 | - | TGTGCCAGCAGGACAGGACAGGGGCGAGGCTACACCTTC | CASRTGQGRGYTF
TRBJ2-2 | TRBV11-3 | TRBD2 | - | TGTGCCAGCAGCTTAAATCGGTTAGCGGGGTCCGGGGAGCTGTTTTTT | CASSLNRLAGSGELFF
TRBJ2-1 | TRBV19 | - | - | TGTGCCAGTAGGACCGCGGGGAATGAGCAGTTCTTC | CASRTAGNEQFF
TRBJ2-7 | TRBV9 | - | - | TGTGCCAGCAGTCCTCGGCAGGCCTCCCCCTACGAGCAGTACTTC | CASSPRQASPYEQYF
TRBJ2-1 | TRBV10-2 | TRBD2 | - | TGCGCCAGCCGAGGACTAGCGGCTAACAATGAGCAGTTCTTC | CASRGLAANNEQFF
TRBJ2-3 | TRBV5-1 | - | - | TGCGCCAGCAGCAGAGGACAAGGGAGCACAGATACGCAGTATTTT | CASSRGQGSTDTQYF
TRBJ2-3 | TRBV11-2 | TRBD2 | once | TGTGCCAGCAGCACGGGACTAGCGGGAGAAGATACGCAGTATTTT | CASSTGLAGEDTQYF
TRBJ2-3 | TRBV4-1 | TRBD1 | - | TGCGCCAGCAGCCAAGATCTCCGACAGGGGAACACAGATACGCAGTATTTT | CASSQDLRQGNTDTQYF
TRBJ2-3 | TRBV7-6 | TRBD2 | - | TGTGCCAGCAGCTTAGTGCGGGAGGGCCGTGGGGATACGCAGTATTTT | CASSLVREGRGDTQYF
TRBJ1-2 | TRBV20-1 | TRBD1 | - | TGCAGAGACAGGGGTCCTCGAGGCTACACCTTC | CRDRGPRGYTF
TRBJ1-6 | TRBV28 | - | - | TGTGCCAGCAGGGCAGGGAATTCACCCCTCCACTTT | CASRAGNSPLHF
TRBJ1-4 | TRBV7-8 | TRBD1 | - | TGTGCCAGCAGCATACGGGCGCCGGGACAGGGCGATGAAAAACTGTTTTTT | CASSIRAPGQGDEKLFF
TRBJ2-3 | TRBV19 | TRBD2 | - | TGTGCCAGTAGTTCGAGGACTAGCGGGAGATCAGATACGCAGTATTTT | CASSSRTSGRSDTQYF
TRBJ2-2 | TRBV11-2 | - | - | TGTGCCAGCAGGTTCCTGGCGGGACAGCCCGGGGAGCTGTTTTTT | CASRFLAGQPGELFF
TRBJ1-4 | TRBV5-1 | TRBD1 | - | TGCGCCAGCAGCCCGCAGGGGGCGTATGAAAAACTGTTTTTT | CASSPQGAYEKLFF
TRBJ1-2 | TRBV19 | - | - | TGTGCCAGTAGTATTCAGGGCTATGGCTACACCTTC | CASSIQGYGYTF
TRBJ1-1 | TRBV11-3 | TRBD1 | - | TGTGCCAGCAGCTTAGGGGGGACAGGGCGTGGCACTGAAGCTTTCTTT | CASSLGGTGRGTEAFF
TRBJ2-1 | TRBV7-2 | TRBD2 | - | TGTGCCAGCAGCTTAACCCCTTCGGGACTAGCGGGAAATGAGCAGTTCTTC | CASSLTPSGLAGNEQFF
TRBJ1-2 | TRBV5-6 | TRBD1 | - | TGTGCCAGCAGCTTGGGCGGGACAGGGAACTATGGCTACACCTTC | CASSLGGTGNYGYTF
TRBJ1-1 | TRBV1 | - | - | TGCACCAGCTCCGGGACAGGGGGCATGAACACTGAAGCTTTCTTT | CTSSGTGGMNTEAFF
TRBJ1-4 | TRBV27 | TRBD1 | - | TGTGCCAGCATGCCATCCGGGACAGGGAAAGAAAAACTGTTTTTT | CASMPSGTGKEKLFF